These T cell receptor beta chains were read from a single sample in a study of somatic mutations in cytotoxic T cells in rheumatoid arthritis. Sequencing was performed with immunoSEQ multiplex PCR; in TCRdb, only in-frame clones are kept and a portion is missing. This sample yields 9,000 or so clones, of which roughly 73% are seen a single time; under 5.5% belongs to the top ten. Sequenced sample: CD8+ T cells sorted from blood. Receptor source: an adult with rheumatoid arthritis. CDR3s include the opening cysteine and the closing phenylalanine or tryptophan. A D gene is named only where the DNA matches it firmly. Clone sizes are given selectively: once, few, many, or a class where the clone is expanded.

TRBJ2-1 | TRBD2 | NA | 17 | TRBV5-4 | TGTGCCAGCAGCAAGCCGACTAGCGGGAGGGGGTACAATGAGCAGTTCTTC | CASSKPTSGRGYNEQFF
TRBJ1-5 | TRBD1 | NA | 15 | TRBV28 | TGTGCCAGCAGCGGACCGGACAGGACCCTCTTAGCCCAGCATTTT | CASSGPDRTLLAQHF
TRBJ2-1 | TRBD2 | NA | 17 | TRBV4-1 | TGCGCCAGCAGCCAAGAAGGGACCAGCGGGGAATACAATGAGCAGTTCTTC | CASSQEGTSGEYNEQFF
TRBJ2-1 | TRBD1 | NA | 13 | TRBV7-9 | TGTGCCAGCTGGGGACAGAAATGGGATGAGCAGTTCTTC | CASWGQKWDEQFF
TRBJ2-3 | TRBD2 | NA | 17 | TRBV7-6 | TGTGCCAGCAGCATGATTCCTAGCGGGAGGACCACAGATACGCAGTATTTT | CASSMIPSGRTTDTQYF
TRBJ2-2 | TRBD1 | NA | 19 | TRBV4-1 | TGCGCCAGCAGCCAAGATCGAGACAGGGGGATAGTAAACACCGGGGAGCTGTTTTTT | CASSQDRDRGIVNTGELFF
TRBJ2-1 | NA | NA | 13 | TRBV2 | TGTGCCAGCAGCCGGGATCTAGCCCATGAGCAGTTCTTC | CASSRDLAHEQFF
TRBJ2-1 | NA | NA | 15 | TRBV27 | TGTGCCAGCAGTTTGTGGCTAGCCTCCTACAATGAGCAGTTCTTC | CASSLWLASYNEQFF
TRBJ2-7 | NA | NA | 16 | TRBV7-2 | TGTGCCAGCAGCATCGCTGCATCTAGCGTATCCTACGAGCAGTACTTC | CASSIAASSVSYEQYF
TRBJ1-1 | NA | NA | 15 | TRBV6-1 | TGTGCCAGCAGTGGAATTGGGTGGGGGGAAACTGAAGCTTTCTTT | CASSGIGWGETEAFF
TRBJ1-5 | NA | NA | 13 | TRBV2 | TGTGCCAGCACAGGAGTTGGCAATCAGCCCCAGCATTTT | CASTGVGNQPQHF
TRBJ1-4 | NA | NA | 18 | TRBV7-6 | TGTGCCAGCAGCCCATTGCGCGGGACGAAGGACGCTAATGAAAAACTGTTTTTT | CASSPLRGTKDANEKLFF
TRBJ2-4 | NA | once | 14 | TRBV13 | TGTGCCAGCAGCATTTACGCGGGCAAAAACATTCAGTACTTC | CASSIYAGKNIQYF
TRBJ1-1 | TRBD1 | large | 17 | TRBV13 | TGTGCCAGCAGCGGAGACCCCTCGGACAGGGGGGACTCAGAAGCTTTCTTT | CASSGDPSDRGDSEAFF
TRBJ2-5 | NA | few | 15 | TRBV4-1 | TGCGCCAGCAGCCAAGACAGGACCTACCAAGAGACCCAGTACTTC | CASSQDRTYQETQYF
TRBJ2-2 | TRBD1 | NA | 16 | TRBV19 | TGTGCCAGTAGTGTGATGACCGGGACAGGGACCGGGGAGCTGTTTTTT | CASSVMTGTGTGELFF
TRBJ2-1 | TRBD2 | NA | 16 | TRBV5-1 | TGCGCCAGCAGCCCAGGGACTAGCGGGATATACAATGAGCAGTTCTTC | CASSPGTSGIYNEQFF
TRBJ2-7 | TRBD1 | NA | 16 | TRBV5-1 | TGCGCCAGCAGCGTAACGGGACAGGGGTTTGACTACGAGCAGTACTTC | CASSVTGQGFDYEQYF
TRBJ1-1 | NA | NA | 14 | TRBV18 | TGTGCCAGCTCACCGCCAGCGACGAACACTGAAGCTTTCTTT | CASSPPATNTEAFF
TRBJ1-2 | NA | once | 14 | TRBV5-6 | TGTGCCAGCAGCTTGGCCAGGGGTGACTATGGCTACACCTTC | CASSLARGDYGYTF
TRBJ1-6 | NA | few | 13 | TRBV2 | TGTGCCAGCAGTGGAGGGGATGGTTCACCCCTCCACTTT | CASSGGDGSPLHF
TRBJ2-5 | TRBD2 | NA | 15 | TRBV5-8 | TGTGCCAGCAGCCAAGATCGCGGGGGAGAAGAGACCCAGTACTTC | CASSQDRGGEETQYF
TRBJ2-2 | NA | NA | 15 | TRBV9 | TGTGCCAGCAGCAGTTTTGAAGGATTTACCGGGGAGCTGTTTTTT | CASSSFEGFTGELFF
TRBJ1-1 | NA | NA | 13 | TRBV15 | TGTGCCACCAGCAGTATTACCGGGACTGAAGCTTTCTTT | CATSSITGTEAFF
TRBJ2-5 | TRBD2 | NA | 20 | TRBV10-3 | TGTGCCATCAGTGAGTCCGGCGAGGAAGCGGGGTTACTTGGATTAGAGACCCAGTACTTC | CAISESGEEAGLLGLETQYF
TRBJ2-2 | TRBD2 | NA | 17 | TRBV7-2 | TGTGCCAGCAGCTTACTGGCTAGCGGGAGTGTGACCGGGGAGCTGTTTTTT | CASSLLASGSVTGELFF
TRBJ2-1 | NA | few | 12 | TRBV5-6 | TGTGCCAGCAGCTTGCCTGACAATGAGCAGTTCTTC | CASSLPDNEQFF
TRBJ2-3 | TRBD2 | NA | 18 | TRBV28 | TGTGCCAGCAGTTCGGAACTGGGACTAGCGGGAGGCACAGATACGCAGTATTTT | CASSSELGLAGGTDTQYF
TRBJ2-5 | NA | NA | 12 | TRBV28 | TGTGCCAGCAAGGGAGCGCAAGAGACCCAGTACTTC | CASKGAQETQYF
TRBJ2-2 | NA | NA | 15 | TRBV7-2 | TGTGCCAGCAGCTTAGCGCTGGGGGGAGGAGGGGAGCTGTTTTTT | CASSLALGGGGELFF
TRBJ1-1 | NA | once | 14 | TRBV5-1 | TGCGCCAGCAGCTTAGCGGTGTCAAGCACTGAAGCTTTCTTT | CASSLAVSSTEAFF
TRBJ2-5 | TRBD2 | NA | 14 | TRBV13 | TGTGCCAGCAGCAGTGGACTAGCGAGGGAGACCCAGTACTTC | CASSSGLARETQYF
TRBJ2-5 | NA | NA | 15 | TRBV5-1 | TGCGCCAGCAGCGCGGCTTTCGACGGACAAGAGACCCAGTACTTC | CASSAAFDGQETQYF
TRBJ2-1 | NA | NA | 13 | TRBV9 | TGTGCCAGCAGCGTGGGGGCCGGGAGTGAGCAGTTCTTC | CASSVGAGSEQFF
TRBJ2-3 | NA | NA | 15 | TRBV28 | TGTGCCAGCAGTTTAGTCGGCCTGATCACAGATACGCAGTATTTT | CASSLVGLITDTQYF
TRBJ2-5 | TRBD2 | NA | 15 | TRBV7-2 | TGTGCCAGCAGCCCTCTAGCGGGAGGGAGGGAGACCCAGTACTTC | CASSPLAGGRETQYF
TRBJ2-7 | TRBD2 | NA | 16 | TRBV7-8 | TGTGCCAGCAGCTTATTTGGCGGGAGGGTGGATCACGAGCAGTACTTC | CASSLFGGRVDHEQYF
TRBJ2-6 | NA | NA | 15 | TRBV5-4 | TGTGCCAGCAGCTTGAAGGGCTCTGGGGCCAACGTCCTGACTTTC | CASSLKGSGANVLTF
TRBJ2-7 | TRBD2 | NA | 15 | TRBV27 | TGTGCCAGCAGTGGTTCTAGCGGGAGTAGTTACGAGCAGTACTTC | CASSGSSGSSYEQYF
TRBJ2-5 | TRBD2 | NA | 16 | TRBV7-2 | TGTGCCAGCAGCTTATGGACACTAGCGGGAGTTGAGACCCAGTACTTC | CASSLWTLAGVETQYF
TRBJ1-4 | NA | NA | 14 | TRBV19 | TGTGCCAGTAGTGTGGGAGGCTCCAATGAAAAACTGTTTTTT | CASSVGGSNEKLFF
TRBJ2-1 | NA | NA | 12 | TRBV7-6 | TGTGCCAGCAGCTTGTCGGACAATGAGCAGTTCTTC | CASSLSDNEQFF
TRBJ1-5 | TRBD1 | once | 15 | TRBV19 | TGTGCCAGTAGTATTTTGGGGACAGCAAATCAGCCCCAGCATTTT | CASSILGTANQPQHF
TRBJ2-6 | NA | once | 14 | TRBV30 | TGTGCCTGGAGTGTCGGCTCTGGGGCCAACGTCCTGACTTTC | CAWSVGSGANVLTF
TRBJ2-1 | NA | NA | 12 | TRBV6-5 | TGTGCCAGCAGTTACGGGGGAAATGAGCAGTTCTTC | CASSYGGNEQFF
TRBJ2-1 | TRBD2 | NA | 15 | TRBV27 | TGTGCCAGCAGTTTGGGGACTAGCGGGCGAGGGGAGCAGTTCTTC | CASSLGTSGRGEQFF
TRBJ2-2 | NA | NA | 13 | TRBV19 | TGTGCCAGTAAGGCTTTCAACACCGGGGAGCTGTTTTTT | CASKAFNTGELFF
TRBJ1-1 | NA | NA | 14 | TRBV7-9 | TGTGCCAGCAGGTTAGGGGCCGAGAACACTGAAGCTTTCTTT | CASRLGAENTEAFF
TRBJ1-2 | TRBD1 | NA | 14 | TRBV6-9 | TGTGCCAGCAGTTTAAGGACAGGGAACTATGGCTACACCTTC | CASSLRTGNYGYTF